Listed below are T cell receptor beta chains from one sample, sequenced in a study of patients and donors after allogeneic stem cell transplantation. TCRdb re-called the RT-PCR reads with MiXCR, one entry per CDR3 protein. The sample records over 350,000 distinct CDR3 sequences, more than 15% being singletons. The specimen was blood, either unsorted or a sorted T cell fraction (not recorded which). The receptors stem from a human donor who was either an allogeneic HSCT recipient or a stem cell or donor lymphocyte infusion donor (not recorded which). It is not recorded whose cells these are; they may come from a transplant donor. The CDR3 runs from the conserved cysteine through the conserved F or W. A D gene is named only where the DNA matches it firmly. Part of the rows lack a size; the others show once, few, many or a class for expanded clones.

size: .
D: .
J: TRBJ1-5
V: TRBV3-1
CDR3: CASSQAGYNQPQHF
DNA: TGTGCCAGCAGCCAAGCGGGATACAATCAGCCCCAGCATTTT

size: many
D: TRBD1
J: TRBJ2-1
V: TRBV7-3
CDR3: CASSLLDRMDEQFF
DNA: TGTGCCAGCAGCTTACTGGACAGGATGGATGAGCAGTTCTTC

size: .
D: .
J: TRBJ1-1
V: TRBV7-6
CDR3: CASSLAQIQGLSTEAFF
DNA: TGTGCCAGCAGCTTAGCGCAGATTCAGGGACTTAGCACTGAAGCTTTCTTT

size: .
D: TRBD1
J: TRBJ2-2
V: TRBV6-1
CDR3: CASSRGTGEAGELFF
DNA: TGTGCCAGCAGCCGAGGGACAGGGGAGGCCGGGGAGCTGTTTTTT

size: .
D: .
J: TRBJ1-6
V: TRBV30
CDR3: CAWKRRTKGNSPLHF
DNA: TGTGCCTGGAAAAGGAGGACTAAGGGTAATTCACCCCTCCACTTT

size: many
D: TRBD2
J: TRBJ2-2
V: TRBV12-3/TRBV12-4
CDR3: CATTSGDTGELFF
DNA: TGTGCCACGACTAGCGGGGACACCGGGGAGCTGTTTTTT

size: many
D: TRBD1
J: TRBJ2-5
V: TRBV12-3/TRBV12-4
CDR3: CASSFNRGLETQYF
DNA: TGTGCCAGCAGTTTTAACAGGGGCTTGGAGACCCAGTACTTC

size: few
D: TRBD1
J: TRBJ1-1
V: TRBV19
CDR3: CASRRGRDILSTEPFF
DNA: TGTGCCAGCCGCAGGGGGCGCGATATCCTTAGCACTGAACCTTTCTTT

size: .
D: TRBD2
J: TRBJ2-1
V: TRBV11-2
CDR3: CASSPPGGPGNEQFF
DNA: TGTGCCAGCAGCCCCCCGGGAGGGCCAGGGAATGAGCAGTTCTTC

size: many
D: TRBD1
J: TRBJ1-4
V: TRBV11-2
CDR3: CASSVQGVTNEKLFF
DNA: TGTGCCAGCAGCGTTCAGGGGGTCACTAATGAAAAACTGTTTTTT

size: few
D: .
J: TRBJ1-5
V: TRBV12-3/TRBV12-4
CDR3: CASSQTGSGQPQHF
DNA: TGTGCCAGCAGTCAAACAGGTTCAGGCCAGCCCCAGCATTTT

size: few
D: .
J: TRBJ2-5
V: TRBV14
CDR3: CASSQGTHETQYF
DNA: TGTGCCAGCAGCCAAGGGACCCACGAGACCCAGTACTTC

size: once
D: .
J: TRBJ1-1
V: TRBV29-1
CDR3: CSVESSGNTEAFF
DNA: TGCAGCGTTGAATCGAGTGGGAACACTGAAGCTTTCTTT

size: .
D: .
J: TRBJ1-1
V: TRBV7-3
CDR3: CASSPTGPGDTEAFF
DNA: TGTGCCAGCAGCCCCACGGGACCCGGGGACACTGAAGCTTTCTTT

size: few
D: .
J: TRBJ2-7
V: TRBV20-1
CDR3: CSARAVQAYEQYF
DNA: TGCAGTGCTAGAGCCGTACAGGCGTACGAGCAGTACTTC

size: few
D: .
J: TRBJ1-2
V: TRBV15
CDR3: CATSRDLRPTYGYTF
DNA: TGTGCCACCAGCAGAGATCTCAGGCCGACCTATGGCTACACCTTC

size: .
D: .
J: TRBJ1-1
V: TRBV18
CDR3: CASSPQGRVFNTEAFF
DNA: TGTGCCAGCTCACCCCAGGGTCGGGTTTTTAACACTGAAGCTTTCTTT

size: .
D: .
J: TRBJ2-1
V: TRBV6-6
CDR3: CASSYTVPNEQFF
DNA: TGTGCCAGCAGTTACACCGTCCCCAATGAGCAGTTCTTC

size: many
D: .
J: TRBJ1-1
V: TRBV5-1
CDR3: CASSGGGGSTEAFF
DNA: TGCGCCAGCAGCGGCGGTGGGGGAAGCACTGAAGCTTTCTTT

size: many
D: .
J: TRBJ2-5
V: TRBV4-1
CDR3: CASSQVGEGETQYF
DNA: TGCGCCAGCAGCCAAGTCGGGGAAGGAGAGACCCAGTACTTC

size: .
D: .
J: TRBJ1-2
V: TRBV7-2
CDR3: CASTIGGGYGYTF
DNA: TGTGCCAGCACCATAGGGGGGGGGTATGGCTACACCTTC

size: many
D: .
J: TRBJ2-3
V: TRBV5-1
CDR3: CASREPPGDTQYF
DNA: TGCGCCAGCAGAGAGCCCCCGGGGGATACGCAGTATTTT

size: few
D: TRBD1
J: TRBJ2-1
V: TRBV29-1
CDR3: CSVDRQGLEFF
DNA: TGCAGCGTTGATAGACAGGGGTTGGAGTTCTTC

size: many
D: .
J: TRBJ2-5
V: TRBV5-1
CDR3: CASSFQGTRETQYF
DNA: TGCGCCAGCAGCTTCCAAGGGACTCGGGAGACCCAGTACTTC

size: .
D: TRBD1
J: TRBJ2-1
V: TRBV10-3
CDR3: CATQKHRDRANEQFF
DNA: TGTGCCACCCAGAAACACCGGGACAGGGCAAATGAGCAGTTCTTC

size: few
D: .
J: TRBJ2-3
V: TRBV5-6
CDR3: CASSLGHPTDTQYF
DNA: TGTGCCAGCAGCTTAGGACACCCAACAGATACGCAGTATTTT

size: few
D: .
J: TRBJ1-5
V: TRBV18
CDR3: CASSPREQKNQPQHF
DNA: TGTGCCAGCTCACCAAGGGAGCAGAAGAATCAGCCCCAGCATTTT

size: .
D: .
J: TRBJ1-2
V: TRBV27
CDR3: CASSLSGGSNYGYTF
DNA: TGTGCCAGCAGTTTATCTGGGGGTTCAAACTATGGCTACACCTTC

size: many
D: .
J: TRBJ2-2
V: TRBV29-1
CDR3: CSAATGLNTGELFF
DNA: TGCAGCGCTGCGACAGGACTGAACACCGGGGAGCTGTTTTTT

size: few
D: .
J: TRBJ1-2
V: TRBV7-2
CDR3: CASSLIAGDNYGYTF
DNA: TGTGCCAGCAGCTTAATTGCAGGCGATAACTATGGCTACACCTTC

size: few
D: TRBD2
J: TRBJ2-2
V: TRBV5-1
CDR3: CASTEGGLAGGLANTGELFF
DNA: TGCGCCAGCACAGAAGGTGGACTAGCGGGGGGGCTGGCGAACACCGGGGAGCTGTTTTTT

size: few
D: .
J: TRBJ2-3
V: TRBV2
CDR3: CASSEALWGTTQYF
DNA: TGTGCCAGCAGTGAAGCGCTCTGGGGGACTACGCAGTATTTT

size: few
D: TRBD1
J: TRBJ1-6
V: TRBV4-1
CDR3: CASQGGNNSPLHF
DNA: TGCGCCAGCCAGGGGGGAAATAATTCACCCCTCCACTTT

size: few
D: TRBD2
J: TRBJ2-2
V: TRBV7-9
CDR3: CASSLGAGVNTGELFF
DNA: TGTGCCAGCAGCTTAGGAGCGGGGGTTAACACCGGGGAGCTGTTTTTT

size: few
D: .
J: TRBJ2-7
V: TRBV3-1
CDR3: CASSPRLSSYEQYF
DNA: TGTGCCAGCAGCCCTCGACTAAGCTCCTACGAGCAGTACTTC

size: .
D: TRBD1
J: TRBJ1-2
V: TRBV12-3/TRBV12-4
CDR3: CASTRGQGYGYTF
DNA: TGTGCCAGCACCCGAGGACAGGGCTATGGCTACACCTTC

size: few
D: TRBD1
J: TRBJ2-2
V: TRBV5-6
CDR3: CASSHDRGLRTGELFF
DNA: TGTGCCAGCAGCCATGACAGGGGGCTTCGGACCGGGGAGCTGTTTTTT

size: .
D: .
J: TRBJ2-5
V: TRBV6-2/TRBV6-3
CDR3: CASSYDVPGETQYF
DNA: TGTGCCAGCAGTTACGACGTTCCGGGCGAGACCCAGTACTTC

size: few
D: .
J: TRBJ1-3
V: TRBV5-8
CDR3: CASSLKGAGNTIYF
DNA: TGTGCCAGCAGCTTGAAGGGAGCTGGAAACACCATATATTTT

size: few
D: .
J: TRBJ2-3
V: TRBV6-1
CDR3: CASSRTGHLSTDTQYF
DNA: TGTGCCAGCAGTCGGACGGGTCACCTTAGCACAGATACGCAGTATTTT

size: few
D: .
J: TRBJ2-5
V: TRBV2
CDR3: CASSSPVWGFTQEETQYF
DNA: TGTGCCAGCAGTTCCCCCGTATGGGGATTTACGCAAGAAGAGACCCAGTACTTC

size: .
D: .
J: TRBJ2-3
V: TRBV7-9
CDR3: CASTLANVPDTQYF
DNA: TGTGCCAGCACCCTAGCAAACGTACCAGATACGCAGTATTTT

size: few
D: .
J: TRBJ2-5
V: TRBV4-1
CDR3: CASSQGGTAGETQYF
DNA: TGCGCCAGCAGCCAAGGAGGGACAGCGGGGGAGACCCAGTACTTC

size: few
D: .
J: TRBJ2-1
V: TRBV4-2
CDR3: CASSQEGGNEQFF
DNA: TGTGCCAGCAGCCAAGAGGGTGGCAATGAGCAGTTCTTC

size: .
D: .
J: TRBJ2-2
V: TRBV5-1
CDR3: CASSPDGSPGELFF
DNA: TGCGCCAGCAGTCCAGACGGAAGCCCCGGGGAGCTGTTTTTT

size: many
D: TRBD1
J: TRBJ2-6
V: TRBV3-1
CDR3: CASSPKGQTSGANVLTF
DNA: TGTGCCAGCAGCCCAAAGGGACAGACCTCTGGGGCCAACGTCCTGACTTTC

size: .
D: TRBD2
J: TRBJ2-7
V: TRBV30
CDR3: CAWKRGDPTYEQYF
DNA: TGTGCCTGGAAGCGGGGGGACCCCACCTACGAGCAGTACTTC

size: .
D: .
J: TRBJ2-6
V: TRBV18
CDR3: CASSVTGPSGANVLTF
DNA: TGTGCCAGCTCAGTTACGGGGCCCTCTGGGGCCAACGTCCTGACTTTC

size: few
D: TRBD2
J: TRBJ2-5
V: TRBV11-3
CDR3: CASSSAWGGSHQETQYF
DNA: TGTGCCAGCAGCTCCGCTTGGGGCGGGAGCCATCAAGAGACCCAGTACTTC

size: .
D: TRBD1
J: TRBJ1-2
V: TRBV5-6
CDR3: CASSEGTGRGYGYTF
DNA: TGTGCCAGCAGCGAGGGGACAGGACGGGGGTATGGCTACACCTTC

size: many
D: .
J: TRBJ2-2
V: TRBV4-3
CDR3: CASSQEPQGPGELFF
DNA: TGCGCCAGCAGCCAAGAACCTCAGGGCCCCGGGGAGCTGTTTTTT

size: few
D: TRBD2
J: TRBJ2-2
V: TRBV11-2
CDR3: CASSLVLAGGPGELFF
DNA: TGTGCCAGCAGCTTAGTACTAGCGGGAGGCCCCGGGGAGCTGTTTTTT

size: .
D: .
J: TRBJ1-1
V: TRBV6-6
CDR3: CASRPLRETEAFF
DNA: TGTGCCAGCAGGCCGCTGAGGGAGACTGAAGCTTTCTTT

size: few
D: TRBD1
J: TRBJ1-2
V: TRBV2
CDR3: CASTQGRGYTF
DNA: TGTGCCAGCACACAGGGGCGAGGCTACACCTTC

size: .
D: .
J: TRBJ2-1
V: TRBV6-1
CDR3: CASSAGNYNEQFF
DNA: TGTGCCAGCAGTGCGGGAAACTACAATGAGCAGTTCTTC

size: few
D: .
J: TRBJ1-1
V: TRBV2
CDR3: CASRGSGATEAFF
DNA: TGTGCCAGCAGGGGTTCAGGGGCCACTGAAGCTTTCTTT

size: .
D: .
J: TRBJ2-7
V: TRBV7-2
CDR3: CASSTAKSYEQYF
DNA: TGTGCCAGCAGCACCGCCAAGTCCTACGAGCAGTACTTC

size: few
D: TRBD1
J: TRBJ2-1
V: TRBV4-3
CDR3: CASSQDDGGQGRNEQFF
DNA: TGCGCCAGCAGCCAAGATGATGGGGGACAGGGCAGGAATGAGCAGTTCTTC